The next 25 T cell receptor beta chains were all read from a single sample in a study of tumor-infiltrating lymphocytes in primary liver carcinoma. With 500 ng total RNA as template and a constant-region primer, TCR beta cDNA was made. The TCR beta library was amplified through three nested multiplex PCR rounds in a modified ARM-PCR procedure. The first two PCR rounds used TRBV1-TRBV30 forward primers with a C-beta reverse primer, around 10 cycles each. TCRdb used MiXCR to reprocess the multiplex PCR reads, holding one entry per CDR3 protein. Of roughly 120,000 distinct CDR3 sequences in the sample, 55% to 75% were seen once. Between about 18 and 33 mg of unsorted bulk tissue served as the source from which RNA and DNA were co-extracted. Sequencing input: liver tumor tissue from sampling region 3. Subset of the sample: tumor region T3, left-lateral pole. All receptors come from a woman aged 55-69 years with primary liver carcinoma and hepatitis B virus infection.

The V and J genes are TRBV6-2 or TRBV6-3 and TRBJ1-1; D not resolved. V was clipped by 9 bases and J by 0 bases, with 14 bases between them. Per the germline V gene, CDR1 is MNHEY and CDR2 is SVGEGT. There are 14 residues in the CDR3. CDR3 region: CARGRLGVNTEAFF. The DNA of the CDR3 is TGTGCCAGAGGCCGACTCGGCGTGAACACTGAAGCTTTCTTT.

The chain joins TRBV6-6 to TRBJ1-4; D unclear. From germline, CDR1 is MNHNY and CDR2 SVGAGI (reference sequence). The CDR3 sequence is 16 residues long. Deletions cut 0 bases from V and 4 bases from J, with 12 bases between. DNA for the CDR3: TGTGCCAGCAGTTACTCTCTAGCACAGTGTAATGAAAAACTGTTTTTT. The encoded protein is CASSYSLAQCNEKLFF.

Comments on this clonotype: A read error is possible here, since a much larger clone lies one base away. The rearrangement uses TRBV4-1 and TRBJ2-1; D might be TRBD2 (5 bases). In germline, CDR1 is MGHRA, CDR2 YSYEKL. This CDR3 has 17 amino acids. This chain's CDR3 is CASIQDLGGGSYNEQFF. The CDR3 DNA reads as TGCGCCAGCATCCAAGATTTAGGCGGAGGCTCCTACAATGAGCAGTTCTTC.

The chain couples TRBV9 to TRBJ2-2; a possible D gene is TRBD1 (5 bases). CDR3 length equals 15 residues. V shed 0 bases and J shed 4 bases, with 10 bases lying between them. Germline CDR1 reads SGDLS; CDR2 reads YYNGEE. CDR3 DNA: TGTGCCAGCAGCGTAGTACAGGCGTCCACCGGGGAGCTGTTTTTT. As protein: CASSVVQASTGELFF. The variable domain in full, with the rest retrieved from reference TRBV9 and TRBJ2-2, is DSGVTQTPKHLITATGQRVTLRCSPRSGDLSVYWYQQSLDQGLQFLIQYYNGEERAKGNILERFSAQQFPDLHSELNLSSLELGDSALYFCASSVVQASTGELFFGEGSRLTVL.

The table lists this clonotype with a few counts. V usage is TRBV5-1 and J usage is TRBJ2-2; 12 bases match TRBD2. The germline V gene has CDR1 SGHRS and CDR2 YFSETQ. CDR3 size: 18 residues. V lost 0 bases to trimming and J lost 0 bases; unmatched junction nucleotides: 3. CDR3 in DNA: TGCGCCAGCAGCTTGGAGCCTAGCGGGAGGGCGAACACCGGGGAGCTGTTTTTT. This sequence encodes CASSLEPSGRANTGELFF.

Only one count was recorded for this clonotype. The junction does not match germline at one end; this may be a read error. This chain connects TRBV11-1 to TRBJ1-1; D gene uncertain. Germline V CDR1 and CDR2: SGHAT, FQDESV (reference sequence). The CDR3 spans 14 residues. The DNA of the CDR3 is TGTGCAAGCAGCCTAATGTCCCTGAGCAGTGAAGCTTTCTTT. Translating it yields CASSLMSLSSEAFF.

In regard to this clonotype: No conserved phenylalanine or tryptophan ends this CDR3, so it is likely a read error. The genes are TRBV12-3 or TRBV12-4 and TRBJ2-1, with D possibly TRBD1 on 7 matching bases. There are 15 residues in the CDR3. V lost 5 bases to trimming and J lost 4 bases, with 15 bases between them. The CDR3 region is CASSRVRGDYNEQFL. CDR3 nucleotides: TGTGCCAGCAGTAGGGTCAGGGGGGATTACAATGAGCAGTTCTTG.

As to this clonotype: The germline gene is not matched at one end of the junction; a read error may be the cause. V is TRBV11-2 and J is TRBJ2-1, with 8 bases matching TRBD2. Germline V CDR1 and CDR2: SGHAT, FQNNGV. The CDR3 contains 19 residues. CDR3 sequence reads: CASSLQTSALGVSYNGQFF. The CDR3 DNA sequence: TGTGCCAGCAGCTTGCAGACTAGCGCCTTAGGGGTCTCCTATAATGGGCAGTTCTTC.

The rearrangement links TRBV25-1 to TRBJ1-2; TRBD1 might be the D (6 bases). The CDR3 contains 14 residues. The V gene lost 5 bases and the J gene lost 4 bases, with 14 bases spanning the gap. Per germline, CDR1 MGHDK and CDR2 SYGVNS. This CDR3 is CASSKRGGSYGYTF. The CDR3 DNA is TGTGCCAGCAGTAAGAGGGGGGGAAGCTATGGCTACACCTTC.

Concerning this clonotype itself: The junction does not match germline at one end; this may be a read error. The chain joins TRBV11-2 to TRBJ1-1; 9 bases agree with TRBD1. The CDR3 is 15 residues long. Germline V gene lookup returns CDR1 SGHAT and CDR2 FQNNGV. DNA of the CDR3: TGTGCCAGCAGCCCTAGGGGACAGGGTTACACTGTAGCTCTCTTT. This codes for CASSPRGQGYTVALF.

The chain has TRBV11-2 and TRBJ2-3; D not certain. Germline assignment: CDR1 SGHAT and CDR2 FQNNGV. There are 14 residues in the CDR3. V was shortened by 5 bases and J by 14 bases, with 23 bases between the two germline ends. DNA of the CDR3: TGTGCCAGCAGCCTCCAGAGTGGCACAGATGCGCGGTATTTT. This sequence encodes CASSLQSGTDARYF.

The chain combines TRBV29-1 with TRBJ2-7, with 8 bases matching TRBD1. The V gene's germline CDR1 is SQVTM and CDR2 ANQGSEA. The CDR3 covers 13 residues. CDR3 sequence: CSTRAGGEYEQYF. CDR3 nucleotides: TGCAGTACTAGGGCAGGGGGCGAATACGAGCAGTACTTC.

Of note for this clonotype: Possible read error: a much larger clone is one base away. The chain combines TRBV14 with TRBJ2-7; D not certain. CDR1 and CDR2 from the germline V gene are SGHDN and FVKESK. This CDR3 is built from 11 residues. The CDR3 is CARSHKHGQYF. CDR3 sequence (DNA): TGTGCCAGAAGCCACAAACACGGGCAGTACTTC.

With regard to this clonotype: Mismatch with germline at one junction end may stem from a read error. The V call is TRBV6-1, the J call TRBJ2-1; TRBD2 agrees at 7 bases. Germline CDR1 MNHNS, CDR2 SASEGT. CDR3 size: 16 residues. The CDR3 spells CASRGQASGSYNEQFF. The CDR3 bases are TGTGCCAGCAGGGGCCAAGCTAGCGGTTCCTACAATGAGCAGTTTTTC.

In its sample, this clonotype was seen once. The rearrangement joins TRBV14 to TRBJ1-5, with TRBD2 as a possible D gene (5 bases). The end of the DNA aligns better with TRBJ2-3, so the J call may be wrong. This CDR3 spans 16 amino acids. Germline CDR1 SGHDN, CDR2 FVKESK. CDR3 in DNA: TGTGCCAGCGGATCCGGGAAGGGTACAAGCAATCAGCCCCAGTATTTT. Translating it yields CASGSGKGTSNQPQYF.

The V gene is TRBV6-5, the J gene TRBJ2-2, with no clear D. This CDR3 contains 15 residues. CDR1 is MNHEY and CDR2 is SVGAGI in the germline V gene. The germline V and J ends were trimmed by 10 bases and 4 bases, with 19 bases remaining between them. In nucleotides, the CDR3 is TGTGCCAACAATAAAATTCCGGATAGCACCGGGGAGCTGTTTTTT. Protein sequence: CANNKIPDSTGELFF.

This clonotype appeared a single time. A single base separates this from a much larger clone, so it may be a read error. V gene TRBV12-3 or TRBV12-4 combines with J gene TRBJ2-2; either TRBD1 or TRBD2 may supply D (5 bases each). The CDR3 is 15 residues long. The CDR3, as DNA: TGTGTCAGCACCCAGGGTTTTCGGGGCACCGGGGAGCTGTTTTTT. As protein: CVSTQGFRGTGELFF.

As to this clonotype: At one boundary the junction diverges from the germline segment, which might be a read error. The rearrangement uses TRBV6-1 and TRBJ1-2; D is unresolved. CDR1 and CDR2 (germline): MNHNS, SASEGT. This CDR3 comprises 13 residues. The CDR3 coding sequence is TGTGTCAGCAGTGAAGTAAATAGCCCCGACTACACCTTC. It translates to CVSSEVNSPDYTF.

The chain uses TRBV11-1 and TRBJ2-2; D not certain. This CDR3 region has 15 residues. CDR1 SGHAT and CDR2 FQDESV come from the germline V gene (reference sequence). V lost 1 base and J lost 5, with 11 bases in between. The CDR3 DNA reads TGTGCCAGCAGCTTAGGAGCAAGTCTTACCGGGGAGCTGTTTTTT. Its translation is CASSLGASLTGELFF.

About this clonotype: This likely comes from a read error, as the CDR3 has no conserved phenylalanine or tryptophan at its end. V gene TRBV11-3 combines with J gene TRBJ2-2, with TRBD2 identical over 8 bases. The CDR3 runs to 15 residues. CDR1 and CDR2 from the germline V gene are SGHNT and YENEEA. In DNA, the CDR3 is TGTGCCAACAGCCTAGGGACTAGGAGGACCGGGGAGCTGTTTCTT. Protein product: CANSLGTRRTGELFL.

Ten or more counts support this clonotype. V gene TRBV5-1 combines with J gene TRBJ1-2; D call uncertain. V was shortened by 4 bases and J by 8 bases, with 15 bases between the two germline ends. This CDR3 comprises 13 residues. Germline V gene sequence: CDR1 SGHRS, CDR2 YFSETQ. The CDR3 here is CASSLQTSRGYTF. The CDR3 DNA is TGCGCCAGCAGCCTACAGACAAGTCGAGGCTACACCTTC.

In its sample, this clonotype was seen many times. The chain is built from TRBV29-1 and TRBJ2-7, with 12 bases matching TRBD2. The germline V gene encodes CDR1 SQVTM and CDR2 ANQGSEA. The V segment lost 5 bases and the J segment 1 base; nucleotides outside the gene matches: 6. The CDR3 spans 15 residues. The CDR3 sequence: CSVKPTSGSSYEQYF. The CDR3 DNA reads TGCAGCGTTAAGCCGACTAGCGGGAGTTCCTACGAGCAGTACTTC.

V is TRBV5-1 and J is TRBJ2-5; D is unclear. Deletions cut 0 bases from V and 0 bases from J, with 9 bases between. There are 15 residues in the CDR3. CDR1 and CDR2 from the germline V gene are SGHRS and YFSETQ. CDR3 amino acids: CASSLAWPNQETQYF. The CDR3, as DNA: TGCGCCAGCAGCTTGGCCTGGCCGAACCAAGAGACCCAGTACTTC.

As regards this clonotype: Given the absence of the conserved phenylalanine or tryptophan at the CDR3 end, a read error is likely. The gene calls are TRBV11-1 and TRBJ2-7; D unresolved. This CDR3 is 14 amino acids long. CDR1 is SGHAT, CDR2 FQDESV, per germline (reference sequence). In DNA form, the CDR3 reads TGTGCAAGCAGCTATTCAAGAGGCTCCTACGAGCAGTACTTA. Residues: CASSYSRGSYEQYL.

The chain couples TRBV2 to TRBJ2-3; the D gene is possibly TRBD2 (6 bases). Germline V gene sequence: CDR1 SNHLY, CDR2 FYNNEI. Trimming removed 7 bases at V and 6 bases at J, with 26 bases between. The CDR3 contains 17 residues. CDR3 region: CASTPNRAGTLGDTQYF. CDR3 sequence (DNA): TGTGCCAGCACCCCCAATCGGGCGGGAACCCTTGGGGATACGCAGTATTTT.